This TCR beta chain was profiled in a study of T cell responses to AZD1222 COVID-19 vaccine. Study information: Pooled samples include second doses given at about 4 or 12 weeks.

Study-wide results and caveats: Once two AZD1222 doses were given, Spike-specific TCR breadth and depth went up. There were mostly white British donors and more females than males, and clonal diversity was possibly underestimated. Repertoire sampling occurred only after the peak T cell response.

As concerns this clone: Its antigen is unidentified.

Assay: immunoSEQ multiplex PCR; the TCRdb copy retains only in-frame clones and omits some. The sample shows about 150,000 clones, 90% of them seen only once. The sample here was peripheral blood, taken on day 0 of AZD1222 vaccination. The source of this sequence is an adult in good health.

The CDR3 nucleotides are TGCGCCAGCAGCCCCGACCCCGGAAACTATGGCTACACCTTC. Its protein is CASSPDPGNYGYTF. The J gene is TRBJ1-2, the V gene TRBV4-1, with D unclear. The length of the CDR3 is 14 residues. CDR1 and CDR2 from the germline V gene are MGHRA and YSYEKL. V was cut by 4 bases and J by 2 bases, with 11 bases left in between.